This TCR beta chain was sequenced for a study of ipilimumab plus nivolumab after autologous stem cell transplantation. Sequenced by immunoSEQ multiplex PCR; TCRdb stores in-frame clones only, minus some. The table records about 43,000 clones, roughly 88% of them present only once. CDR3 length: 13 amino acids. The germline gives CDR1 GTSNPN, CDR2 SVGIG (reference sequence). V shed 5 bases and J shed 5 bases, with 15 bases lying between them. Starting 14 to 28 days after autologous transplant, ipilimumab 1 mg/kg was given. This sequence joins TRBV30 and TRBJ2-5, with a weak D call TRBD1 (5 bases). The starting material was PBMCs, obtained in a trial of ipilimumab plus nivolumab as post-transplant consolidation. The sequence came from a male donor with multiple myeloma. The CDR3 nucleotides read TGTGCCTGGGAAAGCGCAGGGCGTGAGACCCAGTACTTC. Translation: CAWESAGRETQYF.